This is a list of T cell receptor beta chains from one sample in a study of blood T cell repertoires in COVID-19. The protocol was immunoSEQ multiplex PCR, while the TCRdb copy is restricted to in-frame clones and leaves out a portion. The table has 150,000 to 200,000 clones, roughly 86% seen once. The specimen was peripheral blood. The receptors were gathered from a woman of 80 years or more with COVID-19, enrolled during active disease. CDR3s include the opening cysteine and the closing phenylalanine or tryptophan. The D gene is left open where the match is weak. Clone size is not always given. Where it is, it says once, few, many or a class for expanded clones.

d_call: -
clone_size: -
v_call: TRBV7-9
j_call: TRBJ1-2
cdr3_nt: TGTGCCAGCAGCTCTACAGGGACAAACTATGGCTACACCTTC
cdr3_aa: CASSSTGTNYGYTF

d_call: -
clone_size: -
v_call: TRBV28
j_call: TRBJ1-5
cdr3_nt: TGTGCCAGCAGGAACAGGCAGCCCCAGCATTTT
cdr3_aa: CASRNRQPQHF

d_call: -
clone_size: -
v_call: TRBV3-1/TRBV3-2
j_call: TRBJ2-7
cdr3_nt: TGTGCCAGCCGTGGAGGGAACTCCTACGAGCAGTACTTC
cdr3_aa: CASRGGNSYEQYF

d_call: TRBD2
clone_size: -
v_call: TRBV6-1
j_call: TRBJ2-3
cdr3_nt: TGTGCCAGCAGTGAGGGTAGCGGGAAGGGGCTAGATACGCAGTATTTT
cdr3_aa: CASSEGSGKGLDTQYF

d_call: TRBD1
clone_size: once
v_call: TRBV4-3
j_call: TRBJ2-7
cdr3_nt: TGCGCCAGCAGCCAAGATGTGGGACAGGCCCCTTACTTC
cdr3_aa: CASSQDVGQAPYF

d_call: -
clone_size: -
v_call: TRBV29-1
j_call: TRBJ1-1
cdr3_nt: TGCATAGTTGGGGGGTACACTGAAGCTTTCTTT
cdr3_aa: CIVGGYTEAFF

d_call: -
clone_size: -
v_call: TRBV10-3
j_call: TRBJ1-4
cdr3_nt: TGTGCCATCAGTGACCCCGGTCTTTTT
cdr3_aa: CAISDPGLF

d_call: -
clone_size: -
v_call: TRBV19
j_call: TRBJ1-1
cdr3_nt: TGTGCCAGTAGTATAGGGAGCAGGGCCATCGAAGCTTTCTTT
cdr3_aa: CASSIGSRAIEAFF

d_call: -
clone_size: once
v_call: TRBV3-1/TRBV3-2
j_call: TRBJ1-1
cdr3_nt: TGTGCCAGCAGCCAAGTAAGGGGCACTGAAGCTTTCTTT
cdr3_aa: CASSQVRGTEAFF

d_call: TRBD1
clone_size: -
v_call: TRBV6-2/TRBV6-3
j_call: TRBJ2-1
cdr3_nt: TGTGCCAGCAGTCTCCGGGACAGACTGTACAATGAGCAGTTCTTC
cdr3_aa: CASSLRDRLYNEQFF

d_call: -
clone_size: -
v_call: TRBV6-1
j_call: TRBJ1-5
cdr3_nt: TGTGCCAGCAGTGGGGGGCAGGGGTATAGCAATCAGCCCCAGCATTTT
cdr3_aa: CASSGGQGYSNQPQHF

d_call: TRBD2
clone_size: -
v_call: TRBV2
j_call: TRBJ2-2
cdr3_nt: TGTGCCAGCAAAAGCGGGAGGGTGAACACCGGGGAGCTGTTTTTT
cdr3_aa: CASKSGRVNTGELFF

d_call: -
clone_size: -
v_call: TRBV28
j_call: TRBJ2-3
cdr3_nt: TGTGCCAGCGGACAGAGTCTCACGACTAGCACAGATACGCAGTATTTT
cdr3_aa: CASGQSLTTSTDTQYF

d_call: -
clone_size: -
v_call: TRBV5-6
j_call: TRBJ2-7
cdr3_nt: TGTGCCAGCAGCTGGAGAACCGGGACACTCCCTCCCTACGAGCAGTACTTC
cdr3_aa: CASSWRTGTLPPYEQYF

d_call: TRBD2
clone_size: -
v_call: TRBV7-2
j_call: TRBJ2-1
cdr3_nt: TGTGCCAGCAGCGAACGAGCAGGACTAGCGGGAGCCGGTGAGCAGTTCTTC
cdr3_aa: CASSERAGLAGAGEQFF

d_call: TRBD1
clone_size: few
v_call: TRBV5-5
j_call: TRBJ2-5
cdr3_nt: TGTGCCAGCAGCCCCGGGACAGGGGCCCGGGGAGAGACCCAGTACTTC
cdr3_aa: CASSPGTGARGETQYF

d_call: TRBD1
clone_size: -
v_call: TRBV18
j_call: TRBJ1-5
cdr3_nt: TGTGCCAGCTCACCGTGGGCAGGGGGAAACAATCAGCCCCAGCATTTT
cdr3_aa: CASSPWAGGNNQPQHF

d_call: TRBD2
clone_size: -
v_call: TRBV7-9
j_call: TRBJ2-3
cdr3_nt: TGTGCCAGCAGCTTAAGTTCTGGACTAGTGGATACGCAGTATTTT
cdr3_aa: CASSLSSGLVDTQYF

d_call: TRBD2
clone_size: few
v_call: TRBV3-1/TRBV3-2
j_call: TRBJ2-3
cdr3_nt: TGTGCCAGCAGCCCTATCTTTCAACTAGCGGGTGGCACAGATACGCAGTATTTT
cdr3_aa: CASSPIFQLAGGTDTQYF

d_call: TRBD2
clone_size: -
v_call: TRBV19
j_call: TRBJ2-7
cdr3_nt: TGTGCCAGTAGACCAACCGGGACTAGCGGGAGTGGGGAGCAGTACTTC
cdr3_aa: CASRPTGTSGSGEQYF

d_call: TRBD2
clone_size: once
v_call: TRBV7-6
j_call: TRBJ2-5
cdr3_nt: TGTGCCAGCAGCTTAGCTGGACTAGCGGGAGTACGAGAGACCCAGTACTTC
cdr3_aa: CASSLAGLAGVRETQYF

d_call: TRBD1
clone_size: -
v_call: TRBV2
j_call: TRBJ1-2
cdr3_nt: TGTGCCAGCATCCTAGACAGGGCGGTCGGCTACACCTTC
cdr3_aa: CASILDRAVGYTF

d_call: -
clone_size: few
v_call: TRBV28
j_call: TRBJ2-1
cdr3_nt: TGTGCCAGCGGGAGTCTCTCCTACAATGAGCAGTTCTTC
cdr3_aa: CASGSLSYNEQFF

d_call: TRBD2
clone_size: -
v_call: TRBV27
j_call: TRBJ2-5
cdr3_nt: TGTGCCAGCAGATTAGCGGGAGGGTACCAAGAGACCCAGTACTTC
cdr3_aa: CASRLAGGYQETQYF

d_call: -
clone_size: few
v_call: TRBV7-2
j_call: TRBJ1-5
cdr3_nt: TGTGCCAGCAGCTCAGGGGCCTTCGGCAATCAGCCCCAGCATTTT
cdr3_aa: CASSSGAFGNQPQHF

d_call: -
clone_size: -
v_call: TRBV6-5
j_call: TRBJ2-2
cdr3_nt: TGTGCCAGCAGTTACGGCAGAAACACCGGGGAGCTGTTTTTT
cdr3_aa: CASSYGRNTGELFF

d_call: -
clone_size: few
v_call: TRBV6-2/TRBV6-3
j_call: TRBJ1-2
cdr3_nt: TGTGCCAGCAGTTACTCTGGCTCCTTTAACTATGGCTACACCTTC
cdr3_aa: CASSYSGSFNYGYTF

d_call: -
clone_size: few
v_call: TRBV11-2
j_call: TRBJ2-1
cdr3_nt: TGTGCCAGCAGCTTCTCCAGGGCCTACAATGAGCAGTTCTTC
cdr3_aa: CASSFSRAYNEQFF

d_call: TRBD2
clone_size: -
v_call: TRBV6-2/TRBV6-3
j_call: TRBJ2-1
cdr3_nt: TGTGCCAGCAGTGCCTTAGCGGGGCCCTACTCCTACAATGAGCAGTTCTTC
cdr3_aa: CASSALAGPYSYNEQFF

d_call: TRBD2
clone_size: -
v_call: TRBV27
j_call: TRBJ2-7
cdr3_nt: TGTGCCAGCAGTGGGGGACTAGCGGGAGCCCGCGAGCAGTACTTC
cdr3_aa: CASSGGLAGAREQYF

d_call: TRBD2
clone_size: once
v_call: TRBV11-2
j_call: TRBJ2-1
cdr3_nt: TGTGCCAGCAGCTTCGGGACTAGCGGGAGGGGCTCTCGAGAGCAGTTCTTC
cdr3_aa: CASSFGTSGRGSREQFF

d_call: -
clone_size: -
v_call: TRBV21-1
j_call: TRBJ1-5
cdr3_nt: TGTGCCAGCAGCCTACCCCCGGGACAGGGCGGCTATAGCAATCAGCCCCAGCATTTT
cdr3_aa: CASSLPPGQGGYSNQPQHF

d_call: -
clone_size: -
v_call: TRBV7-8
j_call: TRBJ2-7
cdr3_nt: TGTGCCAGCAGCTTAGATCCCCACGGGAGTTACGAGCAGTACTTC
cdr3_aa: CASSLDPHGSYEQYF

d_call: TRBD1
clone_size: -
v_call: TRBV7-2
j_call: TRBJ2-3
cdr3_nt: TGTGCCAGCAGCTTCGGGACAGGGGTTACGGATACGCAGTATTTT
cdr3_aa: CASSFGTGVTDTQYF

d_call: -
clone_size: -
v_call: TRBV19
j_call: TRBJ1-1
cdr3_nt: TGTGCCAGTAGTATCCGGGAGGTCACTGAAGCTTTCTTT
cdr3_aa: CASSIREVTEAFF

d_call: -
clone_size: -
v_call: TRBV27
j_call: TRBJ1-2
cdr3_nt: TGTGCCAGCAGTTTCAGGGATGCGTCGGGCTACACCTTC
cdr3_aa: CASSFRDASGYTF

d_call: -
clone_size: -
v_call: TRBV2
j_call: TRBJ2-2
cdr3_nt: TGTGCCAGCACCTCACCCAGAGCAGGCCACCAGGGCACCGGGGAGCTGTTTTTT
cdr3_aa: CASTSPRAGHQGTGELFF

d_call: TRBD1
clone_size: -
v_call: TRBV6-5
j_call: TRBJ1-2
cdr3_nt: TGTGCCAGCAGACTGGGACAGGGAAACTATGGCTACACCTTC
cdr3_aa: CASRLGQGNYGYTF

d_call: -
clone_size: -
v_call: TRBV28
j_call: TRBJ1-5
cdr3_nt: TGTGCCAGCTCGGCCGACAGACTTAATCAGCCCCAGCATTTT
cdr3_aa: CASSADRLNQPQHF

d_call: -
clone_size: -
v_call: TRBV6-5
j_call: TRBJ2-3
cdr3_nt: TGTGCCAGCAGTTACAGGGGTAGCACAGATACGCAGTATTTT
cdr3_aa: CASSYRGSTDTQYF

d_call: -
clone_size: once
v_call: TRBV1
j_call: TRBJ2-2
cdr3_nt: TGCACCAGCAGCCGTTTTAAAGGACTAGCGGGAGACACCGGGGAGCTGTTTTTT
cdr3_aa: CTSSRFKGLAGDTGELFF

d_call: -
clone_size: -
v_call: TRBV28
j_call: TRBJ2-7
cdr3_nt: TGTGCCAGCAGTTCCCGGGACGAGCAGTACTTC
cdr3_aa: CASSSRDEQYF

d_call: TRBD2
clone_size: -
v_call: TRBV6-5
j_call: TRBJ2-1
cdr3_nt: TGTGCCAGCAGACCCGGGGGGGGAATCTACAATGAGCAGTTCTTC
cdr3_aa: CASRPGGGIYNEQFF

d_call: TRBD1
clone_size: -
v_call: TRBV5-1
j_call: TRBJ2-3
cdr3_nt: TGCGCCAGCAGCGTGGGACAGGGGGCGGATACGCAGTATTTT
cdr3_aa: CASSVGQGADTQYF

d_call: -
clone_size: -
v_call: TRBV4-2
j_call: TRBJ2-2
cdr3_nt: TGTGCCAGCAGCCAGGGAGTACCCGGGGAGCTGTTTTTT
cdr3_aa: CASSQGVPGELFF

d_call: -
clone_size: few
v_call: TRBV29-1
j_call: TRBJ1-5
cdr3_nt: TGCAGCGTGGGGGCAGGGGTGGACCAGCCCCAGCATTTT
cdr3_aa: CSVGAGVDQPQHF

d_call: -
clone_size: -
v_call: TRBV7-9
j_call: TRBJ2-2
cdr3_nt: TGTGCCAGCAGACCCCCGGGGAACACCGGGGAGCTGTTTTTT
cdr3_aa: CASRPPGNTGELFF

d_call: TRBD2
clone_size: -
v_call: TRBV5-4
j_call: TRBJ2-7
cdr3_nt: TGTGCCAGCAGCGGGAGCGGGAGGGCTTCCCACGAGCAGTACTTC
cdr3_aa: CASSGSGRASHEQYF

d_call: -
clone_size: -
v_call: TRBV27
j_call: TRBJ2-6
cdr3_nt: TGTGCCAGCGGGGGCCAGGGTCCAGGCTCTGGGGCCAACGTCCTGACTTTC
cdr3_aa: CASGGQGPGSGANVLTF

d_call: TRBD2
clone_size: -
v_call: TRBV11-2
j_call: TRBJ2-3
cdr3_nt: TGTGCCAGCAGCCCCGGGACTAGCGGCACAGATACGCAGTATTTT
cdr3_aa: CASSPGTSGTDTQYF

d_call: -
clone_size: -
v_call: TRBV6-1
j_call: TRBJ2-3
cdr3_nt: TGTGCCAGCAGTGAGGTTGGGGCAGTAGATACGCAGTATTTT
cdr3_aa: CASSEVGAVDTQYF

d_call: TRBD1
clone_size: -
v_call: TRBV2
j_call: TRBJ1-4
cdr3_nt: TGTGCCAGCATTAGGGACAGGGGGCATCGTGAAAAACTGTTTTTT
cdr3_aa: CASIRDRGHREKLFF

d_call: TRBD1
clone_size: -
v_call: TRBV4-3
j_call: TRBJ2-5
cdr3_nt: TGCGCCAGCAGCCAAGATGGGACAGTGAAAGAGACCCAGTACTTC
cdr3_aa: CASSQDGTVKETQYF

d_call: TRBD1
clone_size: -
v_call: TRBV29-1
j_call: TRBJ2-2
cdr3_nt: TGCAGCGTCGGCCGGACAGGGACCGGGGAGCTGTTTTTT
cdr3_aa: CSVGRTGTGELFF

d_call: TRBD2
clone_size: -
v_call: TRBV28
j_call: TRBJ2-5
cdr3_nt: TGTGCCAGCACGTTAGCGGGCAATACGGAGACCCAGTACTTC
cdr3_aa: CASTLAGNTETQYF

d_call: TRBD1
clone_size: -
v_call: TRBV18
j_call: TRBJ1-4
cdr3_nt: TGTGCCAGCTCACACGACAGGGGGCGCATAACTAATGAAAAACTGTTTTTT
cdr3_aa: CASSHDRGRITNEKLFF

d_call: -
clone_size: -
v_call: TRBV6-2/TRBV6-3
j_call: TRBJ2-5
cdr3_nt: TGTGCCAGCAGCCGAGACAGCCTCCAAGGGACCCAGTACTTC
cdr3_aa: CASSRDSLQGTQYF

d_call: -
clone_size: -
v_call: TRBV5-5
j_call: TRBJ2-1
cdr3_nt: TGTGCCAGCAGCCGTGACTCCACGGGTTCCTGGGAGCAGTTCTTC
cdr3_aa: CASSRDSTGSWEQFF

d_call: TRBD1
clone_size: -
v_call: TRBV5-6
j_call: TRBJ2-7
cdr3_nt: TGTGCCAGCAGCCCGAGGGACAGGGGAAATCCTTACGAGCAGTACTTC
cdr3_aa: CASSPRDRGNPYEQYF

d_call: TRBD1
clone_size: once
v_call: TRBV10-1
j_call: TRBJ1-4
cdr3_nt: TGCGCCAGCAGTTCCGGGACAGGCAATAATGAAAAACTGTTTTTT
cdr3_aa: CASSSGTGNNEKLFF